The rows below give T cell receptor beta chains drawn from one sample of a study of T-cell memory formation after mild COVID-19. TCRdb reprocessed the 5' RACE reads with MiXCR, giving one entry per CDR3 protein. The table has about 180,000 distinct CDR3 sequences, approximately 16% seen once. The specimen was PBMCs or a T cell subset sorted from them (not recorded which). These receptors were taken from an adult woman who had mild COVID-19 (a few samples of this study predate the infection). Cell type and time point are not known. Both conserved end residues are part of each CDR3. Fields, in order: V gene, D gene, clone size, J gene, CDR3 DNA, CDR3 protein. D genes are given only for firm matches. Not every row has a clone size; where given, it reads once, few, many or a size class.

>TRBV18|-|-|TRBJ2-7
TGTGCCAGCTCACCACCCGGGGAACCCTACGAGCAGTACTTC
CASSPPGEPYEQYF
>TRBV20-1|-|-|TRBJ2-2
TGCAGTGCTAGAGATAGGAGGATGGGGACCGGGGAGCTGTTTTTT
CSARDRRMGTGELFF
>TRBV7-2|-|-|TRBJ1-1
TGTGCCAGCAGCTTAGGGATCAACACTGAAGCTTTCTTT
CASSLGINTEAFF
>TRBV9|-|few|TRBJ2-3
TGTGCCAGCAGCGTAGCGACGAAGGTGCCAGATACGCAGTATTTT
CASSVATKVPDTQYF
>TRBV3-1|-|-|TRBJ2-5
TGTGCCAGCAGCCATACAGGGAAAGAGACCCAGTACTTC
CASSHTGKETQYF
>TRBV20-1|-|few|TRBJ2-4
TGCAGTGCCCCGGGCCCCTTGAGGGAGAACATTCAGTACTTC
CSAPGPLRENIQYF
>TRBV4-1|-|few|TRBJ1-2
TGCGCCAGCAGCCAAGAGAAGACAGGCAACTATGGCTACACCTTC
CASSQEKTGNYGYTF
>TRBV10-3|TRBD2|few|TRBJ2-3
TGTGCCATCAGTCTAGCGGGGGATGATACGCAGTATTTT
CAISLAGDDTQYF
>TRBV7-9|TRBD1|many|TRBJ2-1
TGTGCCAGCAGAGGAAAACAGGGGGCTCTTTCGTCCTACAATGAGCAGTTCTTC
CASRGKQGALSSYNEQFF
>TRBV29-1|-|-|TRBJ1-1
TGCAGCGTTGAGGCCAACTCGGGGGTGGGGGCTTTCTTT
CSVEANSGVGAFF
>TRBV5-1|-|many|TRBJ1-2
TGCGCCAGCAGCTCCGGAATGACCTCTATCGATGGCTACACCTTC
CASSSGMTSIDGYTF
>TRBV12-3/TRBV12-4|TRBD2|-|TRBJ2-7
TGTGCCAGCAGTGGAGGCGGGGGGAGGTACGAGCAGTACTTC
CASSGGGGRYEQYF
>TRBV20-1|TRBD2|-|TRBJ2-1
TGCAGTGCTAGAGACCCAAGACTAGCGGGGGGTCTCCCTCGCCACAATGAGCAGTTCTTC
CSARDPRLAGGLPRHNEQFF
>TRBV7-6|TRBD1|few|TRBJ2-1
TGTGCCAGCAGCGGAGACAGGGGGCGCAGCGGGGGCCTAAGAAACAATGAGCAGTTCTTC
CASSGDRGRSGGLRNNEQFF
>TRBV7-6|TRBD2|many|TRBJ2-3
TGTGCCAGCAGCCCGGGACTAGCGGGAGGGACAGATACGCAGTATTTT
CASSPGLAGGTDTQYF
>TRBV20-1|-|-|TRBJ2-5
TGCAGTGCTAGCCCCACTAACCTGGGCTTGGGCCAGTACTTC
CSASPTNLGLGQYF
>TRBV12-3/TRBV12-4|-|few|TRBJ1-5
TGTGCCAGCAGTTTAACGGAGGGCCGGGATCCAGGGCATTTT
CASSLTEGRDPGHF
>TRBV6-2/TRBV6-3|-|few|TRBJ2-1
TGTGCCAGCAGTGTAAGGCTCTCCAGCTCCTACAATGAGCAGTTCTTC
CASSVRLSSSYNEQFF
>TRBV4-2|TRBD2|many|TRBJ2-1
TGTGCCAGCGGGACTAGCTCTTACAATGAGCAGTTCTTC
CASGTSSYNEQFF
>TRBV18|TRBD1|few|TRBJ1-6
TGTGCCAGCTCACCCATCGACAGGGGCGGTTCACCCCTCCACTTT
CASSPIDRGGSPLHF
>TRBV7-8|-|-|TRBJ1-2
TGTGCCAGCAGCTTAGGGGGAGCCTGGGGCTACACCTTC
CASSLGGAWGYTF
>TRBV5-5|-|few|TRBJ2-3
TGTGCCAGCAGCTTTGGCCAGGGGAGGACAGATACGCAGTATTTT
CASSFGQGRTDTQYF
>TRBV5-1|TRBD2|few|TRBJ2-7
TGCGCCAGCAGATACACTAGCGGGGTCTCCTACGAGCAGTACTTC
CASRYTSGVSYEQYF
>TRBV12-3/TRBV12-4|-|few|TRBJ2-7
TGTGCCAGCAGTTTCGACAGGAGCTCCTACGAGCAGTACTTC
CASSFDRSSYEQYF
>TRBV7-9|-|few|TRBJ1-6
TGTGCCAGCAGCTTAAGGAGGGGAATGGATTCACCCCTCCACTTT
CASSLRRGMDSPLHF
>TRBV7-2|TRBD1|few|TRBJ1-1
TGTGCCAGCAGCCTTGGACAGGGGGGCCGTGCCACTGAAGCTTTCTTT
CASSLGQGGRATEAFF
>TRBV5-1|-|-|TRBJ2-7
TGCGCCAGCAGTCCCTCATGGGACACGGCCTACGAGCAGTACTTC
CASSPSWDTAYEQYF
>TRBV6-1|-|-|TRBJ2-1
TGTGCCAGCAGAATCGCGGGACGCAATGAGCAGTTCTTC
CASRIAGRNEQFF
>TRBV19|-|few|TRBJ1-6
TGTGCCAGTACTCTGCGCGGGAATAATTCACCCCTCCACTTT
CASTLRGNNSPLHF
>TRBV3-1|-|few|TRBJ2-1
TGTGCCAGCAGTAACCGGGGGGCCCAGCAGTTCTTC
CASSNRGAQQFF
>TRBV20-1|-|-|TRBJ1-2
TGCAGTGCTAGAGAAGGTGGCGAGCCTACCGTTCATGGCTACACCTTC
CSAREGGEPTVHGYTF
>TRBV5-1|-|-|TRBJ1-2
TGCGCCAGCAGGGCCCCGGGACTCTATGGCTACACCTTC
CASRAPGLYGYTF
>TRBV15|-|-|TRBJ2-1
TGTGCCACCTTAGGGGGGGGCTCCTACAATGAGCAGTTCTTC
CATLGGGSYNEQFF
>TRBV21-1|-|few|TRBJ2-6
TGTGCCAGCAGCAAGGGGCTTAAAAAAAGGGCAGGTGCTACCTCTGGGGCCAACGTCCTGACTTTC
CASSKGLKKRAGATSGANVLTF
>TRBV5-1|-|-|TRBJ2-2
TGCGCCAGCAGCTCGGACGAGGTGAACACCGGGGAGCTGTTTTTT
CASSSDEVNTGELFF
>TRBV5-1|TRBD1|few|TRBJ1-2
TGCGCCAGCAGCTCGGGACAGGGGGCTTCAAACTATGGCTACACCTTC
CASSSGQGASNYGYTF
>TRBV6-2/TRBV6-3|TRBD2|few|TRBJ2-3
TGTGCCAGCAGTCACGGGGGGGATACGCAGTATTTT
CASSHGGDTQYF
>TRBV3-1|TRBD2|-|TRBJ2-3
TGTGCCAGCAGCCACGGGGGGACGAGATTTTCAGATACGCAGTATTTT
CASSHGGTRFSDTQYF
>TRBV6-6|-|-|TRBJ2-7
TGTGCCAGCAGCCACGAGCGGCCCACCTACGAGCAGTACTTC
CASSHERPTYEQYF
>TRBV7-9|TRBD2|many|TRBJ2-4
TGTGCCACCTCGTGGGTAGCGGGAGGATTGATTTACTTC
CATSWVAGGLIYF